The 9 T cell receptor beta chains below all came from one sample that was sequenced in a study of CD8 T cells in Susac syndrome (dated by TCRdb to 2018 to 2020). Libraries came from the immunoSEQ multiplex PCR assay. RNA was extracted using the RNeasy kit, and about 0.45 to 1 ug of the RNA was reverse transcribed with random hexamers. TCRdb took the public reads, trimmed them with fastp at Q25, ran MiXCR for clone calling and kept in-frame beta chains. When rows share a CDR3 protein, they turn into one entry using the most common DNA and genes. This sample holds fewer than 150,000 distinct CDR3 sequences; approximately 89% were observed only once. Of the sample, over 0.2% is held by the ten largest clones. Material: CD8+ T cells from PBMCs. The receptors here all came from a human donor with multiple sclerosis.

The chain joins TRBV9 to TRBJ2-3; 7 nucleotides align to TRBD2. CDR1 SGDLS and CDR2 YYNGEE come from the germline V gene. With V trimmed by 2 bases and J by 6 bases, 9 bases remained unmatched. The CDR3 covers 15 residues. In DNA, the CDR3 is TGTGCCAGCAGCGTTCTAGGACTAGTAGGGGATACGCAGTATTTT. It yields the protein CASSVLGLVGDTQYF.

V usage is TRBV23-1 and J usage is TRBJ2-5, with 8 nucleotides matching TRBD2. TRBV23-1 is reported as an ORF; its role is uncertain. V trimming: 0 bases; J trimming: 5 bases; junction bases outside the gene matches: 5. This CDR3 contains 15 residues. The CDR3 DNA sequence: TGCGCCAGCAGTCAATCAGCGGGGGTTGGGGAGACCCAGTACTTC. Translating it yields CASSQSAGVGETQYF.

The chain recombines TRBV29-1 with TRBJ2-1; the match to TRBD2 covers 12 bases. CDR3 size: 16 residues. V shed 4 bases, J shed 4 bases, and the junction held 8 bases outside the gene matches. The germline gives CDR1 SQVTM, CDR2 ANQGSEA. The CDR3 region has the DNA TGCAGCGTTGGACTAGCGGGAGTCGTCGGTTACAATGAGCAGTTCTTC. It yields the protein CSVGLAGVVGYNEQFF.

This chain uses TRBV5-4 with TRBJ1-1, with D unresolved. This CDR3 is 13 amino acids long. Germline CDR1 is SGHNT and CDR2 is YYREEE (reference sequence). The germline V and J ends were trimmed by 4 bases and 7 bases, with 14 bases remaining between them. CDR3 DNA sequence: TGTGCCAGCAGCCCGGACCTTGCCGTTGAAGCTTTCTTT. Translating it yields CASSPDLAVEAFF.

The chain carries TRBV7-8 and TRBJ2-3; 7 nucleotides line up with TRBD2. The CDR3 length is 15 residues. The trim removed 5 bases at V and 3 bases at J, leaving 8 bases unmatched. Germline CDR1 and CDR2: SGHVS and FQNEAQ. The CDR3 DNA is TGTGCCAGCAGCCGGACGGGGCGGGAGACAGATACGCAGTATTTT. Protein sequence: CASSRTGRETDTQYF.

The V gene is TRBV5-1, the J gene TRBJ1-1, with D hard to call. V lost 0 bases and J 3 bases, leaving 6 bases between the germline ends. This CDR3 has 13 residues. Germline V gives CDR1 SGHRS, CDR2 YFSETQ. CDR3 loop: CASSLVRHTEAFF. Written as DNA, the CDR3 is TGCGCCAGCAGCTTGGTCAGGCACACTGAAGCTTTCTTT.

Here the CDR3 DNA reads TGTGCCAGCAGCTCCCTAGCGGGAGGGCCGGGAGATACGCAGTATTTT. Protein sequence: CASSSLAGGPGDTQYF. This chain joins TRBV11-2 and TRBJ2-3; TRBD2 matches at 12 bases. This CDR3 comprises 16 residues. CDR1 and CDR2 (germline): SGHAT, FQNNGV. V lost 4 bases to trimming and J lost 5 bases; unmatched junction nucleotides: 7.

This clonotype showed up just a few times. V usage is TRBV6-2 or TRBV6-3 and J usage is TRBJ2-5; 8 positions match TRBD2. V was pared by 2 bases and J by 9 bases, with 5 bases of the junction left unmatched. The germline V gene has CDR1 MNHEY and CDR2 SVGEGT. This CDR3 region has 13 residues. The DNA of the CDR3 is TGTGCCAGCAGTTACGTCAACGGGGGGGCCCAGTACTTC. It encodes CASSYVNGGAQYF.

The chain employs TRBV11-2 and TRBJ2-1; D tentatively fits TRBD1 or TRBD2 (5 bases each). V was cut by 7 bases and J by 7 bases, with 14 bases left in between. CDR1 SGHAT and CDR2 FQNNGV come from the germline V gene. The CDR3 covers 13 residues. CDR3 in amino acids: CASTPGTINEQFF. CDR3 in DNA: TGTGCCAGCACCCCGGGGACGATAAATGAGCAGTTCTTC.